The TCR beta chain described here comes from a study of T cells in Graves' hyperthyroidism and ophthalmopathy. Overall study findings and caveats: In the analysis, a 13 V-J model separated ophthalmopathy from stable hyperthyroidism.

Disease lasting under 3 months, a NOSPECS grade of at least 4, and a Clinical Activity Score of at least 3 were features of the ophthalmopathy patients. Germline V gives CDR1 SGHAT, CDR2 FQNNGV. The CDR3 has 16 amino acids. V lost 3 bases and J lost 4; bases outside the gene matches: 12. Researchers amplified the TCR beta CDR3 regions from RNA transcripts. During a first-round RT-PCR of the TCR CDR3, the HTBI primer set was used. TCRdb called the multiplex PCR reads again in MiXCR, with one record for every CDR3 protein. The sample contains 350,000 or so distinct CDR3 sequences, less than 20% of which appear only once. On this clonotype: Its antigen is undetermined.

V usage is TRBV11-2 and J usage is TRBJ2-7, with 7 bases matching TRBD1. The TCR sequence derives from a woman aged 40 to 50 with Graves' ophthalmopathy. Sequencing used blood. DNA of the CDR3: TGTGCCAGCAGCTTGAGGGGGCGCCGGGTTCAATACGAGCAGTACTTC. Protein sequence: CASSLRGRRVQYEQYF.